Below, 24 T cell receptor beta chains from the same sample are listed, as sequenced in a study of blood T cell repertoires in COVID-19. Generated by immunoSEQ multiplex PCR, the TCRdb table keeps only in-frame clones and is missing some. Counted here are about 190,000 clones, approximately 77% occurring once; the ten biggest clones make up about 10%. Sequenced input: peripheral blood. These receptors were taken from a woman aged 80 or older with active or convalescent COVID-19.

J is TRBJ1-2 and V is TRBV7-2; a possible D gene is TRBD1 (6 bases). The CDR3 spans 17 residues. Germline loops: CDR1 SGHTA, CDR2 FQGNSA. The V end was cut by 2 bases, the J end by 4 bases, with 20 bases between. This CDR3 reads CASSLWGLRCLCYGYTF. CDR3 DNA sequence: TGTGCCAGCAGCTTATGGGGGCTGCGTTGCCTCTGCTATGGCTACACCTTC.

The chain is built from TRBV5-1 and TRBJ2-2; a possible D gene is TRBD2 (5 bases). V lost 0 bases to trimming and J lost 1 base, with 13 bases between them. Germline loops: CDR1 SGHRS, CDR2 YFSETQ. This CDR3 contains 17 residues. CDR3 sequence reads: CASSLGNLAGNTGELFF. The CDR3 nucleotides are TGCGCCAGCAGCTTGGGCAACTTGGCGGGGAACACCGGGGAGCTGTTTTTT.

DNA for the CDR3: TGTGCCAGCAGCTCCAGGGTATCGGGTAGGGATTCACCCCTCCACTTT. This translates into CASSSRVSGRDSPLHF. The gene calls are TRBV7-9 and TRBJ1-6, with D perhaps TRBD1 (5 bases). This CDR3 is built from 16 residues. V was pared by 4 bases and J by 8 bases, with 18 bases between. The V gene's germline CDR1 is SEHNR and CDR2 FQNEAQ (reference sequence). Complete variable domain (other parts from reference TRBV7-9 and TRBJ1-6): DTGVSQNPRHKITKRGQNVTFRCDPISEHNRLYWYRQTLGQGPEFLTYFQNEAQLEKSRLLSDRFSAERPKGSFSTLEIQRTEQGDSAMYLCASSSRVSGRDSPLHFGNGTRLTVT.

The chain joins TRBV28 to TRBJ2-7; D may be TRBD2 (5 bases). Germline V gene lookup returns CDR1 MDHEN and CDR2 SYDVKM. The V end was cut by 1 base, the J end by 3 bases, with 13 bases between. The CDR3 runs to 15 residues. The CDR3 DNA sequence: TGTGCCAGCAGTTTATTACTAGGGTTGGGCTACGAGCAGTACTTC. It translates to CASSLLLGLGYEQYF.

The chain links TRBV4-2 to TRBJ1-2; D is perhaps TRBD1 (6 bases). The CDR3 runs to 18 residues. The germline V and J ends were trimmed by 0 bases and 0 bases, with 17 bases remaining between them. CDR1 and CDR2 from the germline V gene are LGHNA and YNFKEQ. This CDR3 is CASSQDPQGNNANYGYTF. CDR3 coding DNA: TGTGCCAGCAGCCAAGATCCCCAGGGGAATAATGCTAACTATGGCTACACCTTC.

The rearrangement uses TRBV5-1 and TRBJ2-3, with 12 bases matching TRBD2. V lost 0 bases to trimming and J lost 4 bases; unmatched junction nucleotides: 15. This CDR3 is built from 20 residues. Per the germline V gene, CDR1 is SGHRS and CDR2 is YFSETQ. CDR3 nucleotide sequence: TGCGCCAGCAGCTTGGGACTGCTCAATGCGGGACTAGCGGGTGCAGATACGCAGTATTTT. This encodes CASSLGLLNAGLAGADTQYF.

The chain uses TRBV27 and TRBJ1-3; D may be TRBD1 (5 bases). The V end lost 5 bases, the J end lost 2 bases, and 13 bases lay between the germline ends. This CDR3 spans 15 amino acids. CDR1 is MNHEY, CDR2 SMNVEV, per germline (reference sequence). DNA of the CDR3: TGTGCCAGCAGTCCTCGACAGCGCGCTGGAAACACCATATATTTT. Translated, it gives CASSPRQRAGNTIYF.

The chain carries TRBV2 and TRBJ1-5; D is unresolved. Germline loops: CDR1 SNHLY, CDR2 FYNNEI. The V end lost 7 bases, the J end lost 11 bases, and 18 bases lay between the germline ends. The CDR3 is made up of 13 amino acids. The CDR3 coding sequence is TGTGCCAGCACAAGGGAGCAGCTTGTGGCCCAGCATTTT. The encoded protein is CASTREQLVAQHF.

CDR3 nucleotides: TGTGCCAGTAGTATAGGGGGCCAGGCGGGAGAGCAGTTCTTC. Protein sequence: CASSIGGQAGEQFF. The V gene is TRBV19, the J gene TRBJ2-1; possible D gene TRBD2, 6 bases. The CDR3 is 14 residues long. With 1 base removed from V and 10 bases from J, the gap between germline ends came to 14 bases. Looked up from germline, CDR1 is LNHDA and CDR2 is SQIVND (reference sequence).

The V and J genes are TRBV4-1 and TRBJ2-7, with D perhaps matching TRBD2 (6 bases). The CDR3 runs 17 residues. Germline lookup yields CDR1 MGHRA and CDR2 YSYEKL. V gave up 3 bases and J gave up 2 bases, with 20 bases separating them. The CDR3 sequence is CASSQGSGGGVTYEQYF. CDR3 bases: TGCGCCAGCAGCCAGGGTAGCGGAGGCGGGGTGACCTACGAGCAGTACTTC.

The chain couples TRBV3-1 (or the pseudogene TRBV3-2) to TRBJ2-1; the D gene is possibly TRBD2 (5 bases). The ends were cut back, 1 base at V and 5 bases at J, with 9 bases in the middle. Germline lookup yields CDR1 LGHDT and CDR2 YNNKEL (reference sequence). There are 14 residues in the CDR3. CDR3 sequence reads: CASSQGRNHNEQFF. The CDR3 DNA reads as TGTGCCAGCAGCCAAGGGAGGAACCACAATGAGCAGTTCTTC.

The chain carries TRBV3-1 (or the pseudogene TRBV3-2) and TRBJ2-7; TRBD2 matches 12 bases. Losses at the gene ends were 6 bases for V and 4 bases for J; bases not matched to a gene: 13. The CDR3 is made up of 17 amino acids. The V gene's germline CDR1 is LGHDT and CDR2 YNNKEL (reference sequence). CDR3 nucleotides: TGTGCCAGCAGGCCTAGGAGTGGACTAGCGGGAACTTACGAGCAGTACTTC. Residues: CASRPRSGLAGTYEQYF.

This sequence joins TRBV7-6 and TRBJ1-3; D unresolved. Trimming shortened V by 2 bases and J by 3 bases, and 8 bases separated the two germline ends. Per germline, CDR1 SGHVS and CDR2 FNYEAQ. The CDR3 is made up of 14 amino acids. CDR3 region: CASSLRGGGNTIYF. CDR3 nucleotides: TGTGCCAGCAGCTTAAGAGGAGGTGGAAACACCATATATTTT.

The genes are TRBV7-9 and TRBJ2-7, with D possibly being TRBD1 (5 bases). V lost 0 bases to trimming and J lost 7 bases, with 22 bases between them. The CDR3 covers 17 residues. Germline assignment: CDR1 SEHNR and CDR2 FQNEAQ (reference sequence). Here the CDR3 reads CASSLAGRNPLSEEQYF. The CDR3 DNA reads TGTGCCAGCAGCTTAGCGGGGCGGAACCCGCTGTCGGAGGAGCAGTACTTC.

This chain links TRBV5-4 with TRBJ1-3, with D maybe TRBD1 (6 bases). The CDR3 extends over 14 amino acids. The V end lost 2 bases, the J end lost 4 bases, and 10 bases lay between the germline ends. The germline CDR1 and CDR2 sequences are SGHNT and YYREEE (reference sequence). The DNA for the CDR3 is TGTGCCAGCAGCTTTTGGGGGCCGGGAAACACCATATATTTT. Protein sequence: CASSFWGPGNTIYF.

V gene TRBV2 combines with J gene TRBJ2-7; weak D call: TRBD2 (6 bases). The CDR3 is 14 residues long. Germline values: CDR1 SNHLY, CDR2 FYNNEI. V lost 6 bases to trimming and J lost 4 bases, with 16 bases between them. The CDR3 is CASRRSGVPYEQYF. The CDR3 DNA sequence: TGTGCCAGCAGGAGGTCGGGAGTGCCTTACGAGCAGTACTTC.

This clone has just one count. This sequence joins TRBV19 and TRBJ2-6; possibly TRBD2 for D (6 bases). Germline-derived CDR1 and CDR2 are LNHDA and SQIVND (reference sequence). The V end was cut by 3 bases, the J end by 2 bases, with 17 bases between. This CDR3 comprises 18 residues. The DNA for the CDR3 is TGTGCCAGTAGTATTTGGGAAGGAGGGAAGACTGGGGCCAACGTCCTGACTTTC. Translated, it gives CASSIWEGGKTGANVLTF.

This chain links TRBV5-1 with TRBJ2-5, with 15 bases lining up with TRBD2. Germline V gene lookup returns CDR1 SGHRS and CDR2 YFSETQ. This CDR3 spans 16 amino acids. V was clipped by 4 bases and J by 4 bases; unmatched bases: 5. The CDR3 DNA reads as TGCGCCAGCAGCCCCTCGGGACTAGCGGGAGGAGAGACCCAGTACTTC. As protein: CASSPSGLAGGETQYF.

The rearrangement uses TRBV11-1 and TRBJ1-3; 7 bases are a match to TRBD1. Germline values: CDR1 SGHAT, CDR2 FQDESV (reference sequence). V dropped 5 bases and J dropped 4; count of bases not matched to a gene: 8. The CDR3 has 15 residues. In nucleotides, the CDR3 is TGTGCCAGCAGCATCACCGGGACAGCGGGAAACACCATATATTTT. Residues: CASSITGTAGNTIYF. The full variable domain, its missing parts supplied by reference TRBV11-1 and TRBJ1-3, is EAEVAQSPRYKITEKSQAVAFWCDPISGHATLYWYRQILGQGPELLVQFQDESVVDDSQLPKDRFSAERLKGVDSTLKIQPAELGDSAMYLCASSITGTAGNTIYFGEGSWLTVV.

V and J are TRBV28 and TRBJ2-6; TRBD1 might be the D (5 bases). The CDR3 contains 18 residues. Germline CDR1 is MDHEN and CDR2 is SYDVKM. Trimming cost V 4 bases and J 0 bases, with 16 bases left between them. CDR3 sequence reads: CASSSTTEPSSGANVLTF. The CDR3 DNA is TGTGCCAGCAGTTCGACGACAGAACCAAGCTCTGGGGCCAACGTCCTGACTTTC. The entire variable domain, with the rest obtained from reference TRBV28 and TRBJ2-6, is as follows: DVKVTQSSRYLVKRTGEKVFLECVQDMDHENMFWYRQDPGLGLRLIYFSYDVKMKEKGDIPEGYSVSREKKERFSLILESASTNQTSMYLCASSSTTEPSSGANVLTFGAGSRLTVL.

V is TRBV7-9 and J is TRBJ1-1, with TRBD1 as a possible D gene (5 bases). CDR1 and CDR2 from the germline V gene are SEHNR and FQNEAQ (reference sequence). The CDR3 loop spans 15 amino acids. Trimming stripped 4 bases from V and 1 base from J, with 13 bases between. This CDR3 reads CASSSADRPNTEAFF. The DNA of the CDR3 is TGTGCCAGCAGCTCGGCTGACAGACCGAACACTGAAGCTTTCTTT.

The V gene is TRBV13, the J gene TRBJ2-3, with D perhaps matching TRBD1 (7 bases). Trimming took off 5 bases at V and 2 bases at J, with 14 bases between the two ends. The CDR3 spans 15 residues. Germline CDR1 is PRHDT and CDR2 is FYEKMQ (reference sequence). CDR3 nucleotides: TGTGCCAGCAGCCGGGCGGGACAGCTCACAGATACGCAGTATTTT. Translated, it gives CASSRAGQLTDTQYF.

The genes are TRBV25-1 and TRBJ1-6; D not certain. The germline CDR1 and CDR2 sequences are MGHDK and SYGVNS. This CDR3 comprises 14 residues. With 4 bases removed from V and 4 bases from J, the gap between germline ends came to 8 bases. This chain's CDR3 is CASSVQPYNSPLHF. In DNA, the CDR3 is TGTGCCAGCAGTGTACAGCCGTATAATTCACCCCTCCACTTT.

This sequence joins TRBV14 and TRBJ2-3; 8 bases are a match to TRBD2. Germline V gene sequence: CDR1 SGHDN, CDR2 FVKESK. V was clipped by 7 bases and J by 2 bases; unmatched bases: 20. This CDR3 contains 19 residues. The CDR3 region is CASNPFSTGGRLSTDTQYF. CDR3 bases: TGTGCCAGCAACCCCTTCTCCACGGGAGGGAGACTTTCCACAGATACGCAGTATTTT.